Below, 27 T cell receptor beta chains from the same sample are listed, as sequenced in a study of cytomegalovirus exposure and HLA in healthy donors. This table comes from immunoSEQ multiplex PCR, and its TCRdb copy is limited to in-frame clones, with some not included. The sample gives approximately 160,000 clones, approximately 84% of which show up once; more than 8.5% is in the top ten. Sequenced: PBMCs. The receptors derive from a man aged 25-45 years in good health and CMV-seropositive.

The sample holds a few counts of this clone. CDR3 DNA: TGCGCCAGCAGCTTTACCTCGGAGGTATCTTTCTTT. This gives the protein CASSFTSEVSFF. The V call is TRBV5-1, the J call TRBJ1-1; no clear D. Germline V gene data show CDR1 as SGHRS and CDR2 as YFSETQ. The ends were cut back, 2 bases at V and 12 bases at J, with 14 bases in the middle. The CDR3 contains 12 residues.

The CDR3 DNA reads TGTGCCAGCAGCACCCGGACAGGGCAGGAGTACTTC. Translating gives CASSTRTGQEYF. The chain uses TRBV2 and TRBJ2-7, with 8 bases that match TRBD1. CDR1 and CDR2 (germline): SNHLY, FYNNEI. This CDR3 has 12 residues. V gave up 6 bases and J gave up 11 bases; unmatched junction bases: 9.

The V gene is TRBV19, the J gene TRBJ2-3, with D perhaps matching TRBD2 (7 bases). With 6 bases removed from V and 4 bases from J, the gap between germline ends came to 14 bases. There are 14 residues in the CDR3. Germline V gene data show CDR1 as LNHDA and CDR2 as SQIVND (reference sequence). The CDR3 DNA sequence: TGTGCCAGTAGCCGAGAGGGGGGGTCAGATACGCAGTATTTT. It specifies CASSREGGSDTQYF.

The V and J genes are TRBV10-3 and TRBJ2-7, with 9 bases that match TRBD1. Germline V CDR1 and CDR2: ENHRY, SYGVKD. The CDR3 has 13 residues. Trimming cost V 6 bases and J 3 bases; bases outside gene matches: 3. Here the CDR3 DNA reads TGTGCCATCAGGCGGGGACAGGGCTACGAGCAGTACTTC. Amino acid sequence: CAIRRGQGYEQYF.

The chain's CDR3 is CASRSGQDSYGYTF. The CDR3 nucleotides read TGTGCCAGCAGATCGGGACAGGACTCATATGGCTACACCTTC. The genes are TRBV28 and TRBJ1-2; 8 bases match TRBD1. This CDR3 comprises 14 residues. In germline, CDR1 is MDHEN, CDR2 SYDVKM. Unmatched junction bases numbered 8, after V lost 6 bases and J lost 5 bases.

The J gene is TRBJ2-7, the V gene TRBV7-9; 12 bases map to TRBD1. The V gene's germline CDR1 is SEHNR and CDR2 FQNEAQ (reference sequence). The CDR3 totals 14 residues. After removal of 5 bases from V and 5 bases from J, the junction contained 4 bases not matched to a gene. DNA for the CDR3: TGTGCCAGCAGCACAGGGACAGGGGGCGACGAGCAGTACTTC. The encoded protein is CASSTGTGGDEQYF.

The chain recombines TRBV7-9 with TRBJ2-2, with 13 bases aligning to TRBD2. The V gene end was trimmed by 4 bases and the J gene end by 6 bases; junction bases not matched to a gene: 5. The CDR3 has 16 residues. Germline V gene sequence: CDR1 SEHNR, CDR2 FQNEAQ (reference sequence). The CDR3 is CASSSLTSGRPGELFF. The CDR3 DNA follows: TGTGCCAGCAGCTCATTGACTAGCGGGAGGCCCGGGGAGCTGTTTTTT.

This clone was picked up many times. The V and J genes are TRBV7-2 and TRBJ1-6; 8 positions match TRBD1. The ends lost 5 bases at V and 10 bases at J; junction bases unmatched: 10. Germline lookup yields CDR1 SGHTA and CDR2 FQGNSA. The CDR3 runs 15 residues. The CDR3 protein is CASSLFAGQGSPLHF. The CDR3 DNA is TGTGCCAGCAGCCTATTTGCAGGACAGGGCTCACCCCTCCACTTT.

This clone turned up a few times. This chain links TRBV7-2 with TRBJ2-7; the D gene is possibly TRBD2 (7 bases). Per germline, CDR1 SGHTA and CDR2 FQGNSA. The CDR3 is 16 residues long. The germline V and J ends were trimmed by 4 bases and 4 bases, with 20 bases remaining between them. CDR3 bases: TGTGCCAGCAGCTCTAGAGGGGGAGGGCTTGTATACGAGCAGTACTTC. Protein product: CASSSRGGGLVYEQYF.

The chain has TRBV9 and TRBJ2-3; the D gene is possibly TRBD2 (5 bases). This CDR3 has 15 amino acids. Trimming removed 4 bases at V and 0 bases at J, with 12 bases between. From germline, CDR1 is SGDLS and CDR2 YYNGEE. The CDR3: CASSRERLSTDTQYF. The CDR3 nucleotides read TGTGCCAGCAGCCGTGAGCGGCTAAGCACAGATACGCAGTATTTT.

The chain uses TRBV9 and TRBJ1-2; 8 bases are a match to TRBD1. The CDR3 is 14 amino acids. With 4 bases clipped from V and 6 bases from J, the junction kept 8 bases outside the gene matches. Germline V lookup: CDR1 SGDLS, CDR2 YYNGEE. The CDR3 here is CASSPDTGGDGYTF. The CDR3 DNA sequence: TGTGCCAGCAGCCCAGACACAGGGGGTGATGGCTACACCTTC.

V gene TRBV5-4 combines with J gene TRBJ2-5; 10 nucleotides match TRBD2. Germline V lookup: CDR1 SGHNT, CDR2 YYREEE (reference sequence). This CDR3 contains 15 residues. V dropped 5 bases and J dropped 2; count of bases not matched to a gene: 6. CDR3 in amino acids: CASSYGLAEQETQYF. The CDR3 DNA reads TGTGCCAGCAGTTATGGACTAGCGGAGCAAGAGACCCAGTACTTC.

This clone was seen more than once but under ten times. The chain carries TRBV10-2 and TRBJ2-1; possibly TRBD2 for D (5 bases). V was pared by 2 bases and J by 6 bases, with 14 bases between. From germline, CDR1 is WSHSY and CDR2 SAAADI. The CDR3 sequence is 15 residues long. CDR3 amino acids: CASSEAFTGSNEQFF. CDR3 DNA sequence: TGCGCCAGCAGTGAGGCCTTTACGGGGTCCAATGAGCAGTTCTTC.

The chain has TRBV27 and TRBJ2-3; no clear D. Between the trimmed V and J ends, which lost 6 bases and 10 bases, there was a span of 17 bases. This CDR3 region has 13 residues. Germline assignment: CDR1 MNHEY and CDR2 SMNVEV (reference sequence). CDR3 coding DNA: TGTGCCAGCAGCCTGGCAGGCAAGGTCCCGCAGTATTTT. Translation: CASSLAGKVPQYF.

This clone was detected many times. The chain employs TRBV7-8 and TRBJ2-6; 9 nucleotides align to TRBD1. In germline, CDR1 is SGHVS, CDR2 FQNEAQ. The junction had 3 bases not matched to a gene; V was cut back by 2 bases and J by 1 base. The length of the CDR3 is 17 residues. The CDR3 region is CASSLRDRVSGANVLTF. The CDR3 DNA sequence: TGTGCCAGCAGCTTAAGGGACAGGGTGTCTGGGGCCAACGTCCTGACTTTC.

The chain is built from TRBV7-3 and TRBJ1-6; D gene unclear. The germline V gene encodes CDR1 SGHTA and CDR2 FQGTGA. The CDR3 extends over 15 amino acids. Trimming shortened V by 3 bases and J by 9 bases, and 15 bases separated the two germline ends. The CDR3 loop reads CASSFVLLNGSPLHF. DNA for the CDR3: TGTGCCAGCAGCTTTGTGTTACTGAACGGTTCACCCCTCCACTTT.

The J gene is TRBJ1-1, the V gene TRBV29-1, with 10 positions matching TRBD1. V lost 0 bases, J lost 7 bases, and 11 bases stayed unmatched. The CDR3 extends over 16 amino acids. Germline assignment: CDR1 SQVTM and CDR2 ANQGSEA. In DNA, the CDR3 is TGCAGCGTTGAAGACGCTTGGGACAGGGGCGGAATTGAAGCTTTCTTT. It translates to CSVEDAWDRGGIEAFF.

About this clone itself: This CDR3 is also generated by other DNA sequences in the sample. The CDR3, as DNA: TGTGCCAGCAGTTTAGTAGGGGATAGCTATGGCTACACCTTC. Protein sequence: CASSLVGDSYGYTF. The chain couples TRBV27 to TRBJ1-2, with D possibly TRBD1 on 5 matching bases. CDR1 MNHEY and CDR2 SMNVEV come from the germline V gene (reference sequence). The CDR3 runs 14 residues. V gave up 2 bases and J gave up 4 bases, with 11 bases separating them.

The rearrangement links TRBV15 to TRBJ2-2; 12 bases agree with TRBD2. The germline gives CDR1 LNHNV, CDR2 YYDKDF (reference sequence). CDR3 size: 16 residues. V shed 1 base and J 4 bases; nucleotides not matched to a gene: 1. The CDR3 DNA sequence: TGTGCCACCAGCAGAGCACTAGCGGGAGGCACCGGGGAGCTGTTTTTT. Translated, it gives CATSRALAGGTGELFF. Combining the CDR3 with reference TRBV15 and TRBJ2-2 gives the whole variable domain DAMVIQNPRYQVTQFGKPVTLSCSQTLNHNVMYWYQQKSSQAPKLLFHYYDKDFNNEADTPDNFQSRRPNTSFCFLDIRSPGLGDTAMYLCATSRALAGGTGELFFGEGSRLTVL.

The rearrangement uses TRBV28 and TRBJ2-5, with TRBD2 identical over 7 bases. Losses at the gene ends were 6 bases for V and 5 bases for J; bases not matched to a gene: 9. The CDR3 is 14 amino acids. CDR1 and CDR2 (germline): MDHEN, SYDVKM. CDR3 residues: CASSPAGPGETQYF. CDR3 in DNA: TGTGCCAGCAGCCCAGCGGGGCCCGGGGAGACCCAGTACTTC.

The rearrangement uses TRBV20-1 and TRBJ2-7; tentatively, D is TRBD1 (6 bases). There are 11 residues in the CDR3. CDR1 and CDR2 from the germline V gene are DFQATT and SNEGSKA (reference sequence). Trimming removed 3 bases at V and 6 bases at J, with 9 bases between. CDR3 in amino acids: CSARTGGEQYF. CDR3 in DNA: TGCAGTGCTAGGACAGGAGGCGAGCAGTACTTC.

A single count supports this clone. The V and J genes are TRBV11-2 and TRBJ2-7; TRBD1 might be the D (6 bases). With 6 bases removed from V and 6 bases from J, the gap between germline ends came to 24 bases. The CDR3 loop spans 16 amino acids. CDR1 and CDR2 from the germline V gene are SGHAT and FQNNGV. The CDR3 nucleotides read TGTGCCAGCAGTCCGACGAGGTTGGGGGCCGGCGGCGAGCAGTACTTC. The encoded protein is CASSPTRLGAGGEQYF.

The genes are TRBV7-2 and TRBJ2-7, with D unclear. CDR3 size: 12 residues. Trimming stripped 1 base from V and 3 bases from J, with 4 bases between. From germline, CDR1 is SGHTA and CDR2 FQGNSA. The CDR3 bases are TGTGCCAGCAGCTTAGTCCGCTACGAGCAGTACTTC. Its protein product is CASSLVRYEQYF.

The V gene is TRBV11-2, the J gene TRBJ1-5, with TRBD1 matching 8 bases. Germline CDR1 reads SGHAT; CDR2 reads FQNNGV. The length of the CDR3 is 16 residues. With V trimmed by 11 bases and J by 0 bases, 12 bases remained unmatched. CDR3 nucleotides: TGTGCCTCGGGAGGACAGGGATCTTATAGCAATCAGCCCCAGCATTTT. Its protein is CASGGQGSYSNQPQHF.

The sample holds one count of this clone. The chain carries TRBV7-3 and TRBJ2-3, with D possibly being TRBD2 (5 bases). The CDR3 sequence is 14 residues long. Germline assignment: CDR1 SGHTA and CDR2 FQGTGA. Trimming pared 5 bases from V and 1 base from J, leaving 10 bases between. DNA for the CDR3: TGTGCCAGCAGCCGGCACGGGGGCACAGATACGCAGTATTTT. It is translated as CASSRHGGTDTQYF.

This chain connects TRBV6-1 to TRBJ1-4, with D possibly matching TRBD1 (5 bases). The CDR3 loop spans 17 amino acids. Germline V gene lookup returns CDR1 MNHNS and CDR2 SASEGT. Trimming removed 0 bases at V and 0 bases at J, with 11 bases between. CDR3 nucleotide sequence: TGTGCCAGCAGTGAAGCAGAGACAGCTGCAACTAATGAAAAACTGTTTTTT. Translation: CASSEAETAATNEKLFF.

V is TRBV7-6 and J is TRBJ2-7; the D gene is possibly TRBD2 (5 bases). V was trimmed by 5 bases and J by 0 bases, leaving 14 bases between them. This CDR3 region has 15 residues. Germline-derived CDR1 and CDR2 are SGHVS and FNYEAQ. The CDR3 DNA sequence: TGTGCCAGCAGCCCGGGGAAAGTTGGCTCCTACGAGCAGTACTTC. This sequence encodes CASSPGKVGSYEQYF.